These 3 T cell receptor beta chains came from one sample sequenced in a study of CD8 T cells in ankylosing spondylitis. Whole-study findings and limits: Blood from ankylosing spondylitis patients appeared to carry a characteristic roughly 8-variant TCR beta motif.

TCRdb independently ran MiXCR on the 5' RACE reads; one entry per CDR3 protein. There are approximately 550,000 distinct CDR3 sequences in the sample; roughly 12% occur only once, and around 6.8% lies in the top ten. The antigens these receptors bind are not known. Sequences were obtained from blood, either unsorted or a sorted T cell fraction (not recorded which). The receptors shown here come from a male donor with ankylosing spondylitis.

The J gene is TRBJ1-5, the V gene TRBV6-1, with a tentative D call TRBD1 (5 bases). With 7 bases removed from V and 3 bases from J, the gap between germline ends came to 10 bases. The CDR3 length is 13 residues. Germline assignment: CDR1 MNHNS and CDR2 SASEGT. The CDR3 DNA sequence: TGTGCCAGCAAGGGGACCCTCAATCAGCCCCAGCATTTT. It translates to CASKGTLNQPQHF.

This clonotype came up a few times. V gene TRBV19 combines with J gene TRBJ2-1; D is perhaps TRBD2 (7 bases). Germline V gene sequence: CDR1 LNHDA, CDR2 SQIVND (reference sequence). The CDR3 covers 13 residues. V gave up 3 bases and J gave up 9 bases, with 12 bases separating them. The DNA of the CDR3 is TGTGCCAGTAGTATTAGAGGGGGGGCTGAGCAGTTCTTC. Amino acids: CASSIRGGAEQFF.

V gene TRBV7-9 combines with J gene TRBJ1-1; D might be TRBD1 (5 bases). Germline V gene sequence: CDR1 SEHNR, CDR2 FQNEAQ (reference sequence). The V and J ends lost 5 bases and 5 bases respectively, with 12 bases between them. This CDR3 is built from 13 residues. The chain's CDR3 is CASSPYRGTEAFF. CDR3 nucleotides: TGTGCCAGCAGCCCCTACCGGGGGACTGAAGCTTTCTTT.